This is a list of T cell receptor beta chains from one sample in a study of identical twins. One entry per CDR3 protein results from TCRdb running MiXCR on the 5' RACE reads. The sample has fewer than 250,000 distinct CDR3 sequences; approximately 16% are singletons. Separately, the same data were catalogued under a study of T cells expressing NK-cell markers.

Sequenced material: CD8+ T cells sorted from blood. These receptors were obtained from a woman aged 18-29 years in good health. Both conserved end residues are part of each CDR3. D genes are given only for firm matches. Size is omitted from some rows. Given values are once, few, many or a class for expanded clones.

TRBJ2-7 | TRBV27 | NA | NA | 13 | TGTGCCAGCAGTTACAGGGCTCCCTACGAGCAGTACTTC | CASSYRAPYEQYF
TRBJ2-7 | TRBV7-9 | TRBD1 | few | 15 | TGTGCCAGCAGCCCGACGACAGGGCCGACTTACGAGCAGTACTTC | CASSPTTGPTYEQYF
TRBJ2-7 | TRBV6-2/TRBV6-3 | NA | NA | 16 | TGTGCCAGCAGTTCCCAGTACTCCACCGGTTCCTACGAGCAGTACTTC | CASSSQYSTGSYEQYF
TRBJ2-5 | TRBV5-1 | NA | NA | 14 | TGCGCCAGCAGCTTTGTGAGGAGGGTGGAGACCCAGTACTTC | CASSFVRRVETQYF
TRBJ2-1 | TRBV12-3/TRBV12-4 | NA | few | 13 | TGTGCCAGCAGTTTCGGACGCTACAATGAGCAGTTCTTC | CASSFGRYNEQFF
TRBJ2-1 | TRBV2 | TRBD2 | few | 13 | TGTGCCAGCAGTGATAGTAGCGGGAATGAGCAGTTCTTC | CASSDSSGNEQFF
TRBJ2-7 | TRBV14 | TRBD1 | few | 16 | TGTGCCAGCAGCCAAGGACTTACGACAGGGAGCTACGAGCAGTACTTC | CASSQGLTTGSYEQYF
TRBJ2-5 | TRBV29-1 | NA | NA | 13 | TGCAGCGTTGCGGGGCCCTCGGCGGAGACCCAGTACTTC | CSVAGPSAETQYF
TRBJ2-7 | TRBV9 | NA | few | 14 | TGTGCCAGCAGCGTCCAGGGGACCCCGTTTGAGCAGTACTTC | CASSVQGTPFEQYF
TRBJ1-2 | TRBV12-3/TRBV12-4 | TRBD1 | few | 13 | TGTGCCAGCAGTTACGGGACAGGGAAATCCAGCACCTTC | CASSYGTGKSSTF
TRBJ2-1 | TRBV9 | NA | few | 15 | TGTGCCAGCAGCGTAGGATCAGGACCCTACAATGAGCAGTTCTTC | CASSVGSGPYNEQFF
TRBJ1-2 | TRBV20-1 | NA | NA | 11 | TGCGGAGGGCGGGGAAGCCGGGGCTACACCTTC | CGGRGSRGYTF
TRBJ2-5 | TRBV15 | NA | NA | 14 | TGTGCCACCAGCAGCTACCCAGCTCAGGAGACCCAGTACTTC | CATSSYPAQETQYF
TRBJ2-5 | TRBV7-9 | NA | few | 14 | TGTGCCAGCAGCTTATCGGGTCCGGGAGAGACCCAGTACTTC | CASSLSGPGETQYF
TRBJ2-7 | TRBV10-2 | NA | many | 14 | TGCGCCAGCAGTCCCGGACGGGCTTCCTACGAGCAGTACTTC | CASSPGRASYEQYF
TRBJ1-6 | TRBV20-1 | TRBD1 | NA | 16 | TGCAGTGCCAGACAGGGGTGGTTCCCATATAATTCACCCCTCCACTTT | CSARQGWFPYNSPLHF
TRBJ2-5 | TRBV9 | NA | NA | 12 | TGTGCCAGCAGCGTAGGAGGGGAGACCCAGTACTTC | CASSVGGETQYF
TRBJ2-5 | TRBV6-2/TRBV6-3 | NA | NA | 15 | TGTGCCAGCAGGAAGACCGGGACCAGGGATGTGGGCCAGTACTTC | CASRKTGTRDVGQYF
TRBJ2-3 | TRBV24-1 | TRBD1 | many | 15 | TGTGCCACCAGTGAAGGGACAGGGGATACAGATACGCAGTATTTT | CATSEGTGDTDTQYF
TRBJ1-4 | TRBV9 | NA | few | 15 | TGTGCCAGCAGCCCGACGGGGCAGGTTAATGAAAAACTGTTTTTT | CASSPTGQVNEKLFF
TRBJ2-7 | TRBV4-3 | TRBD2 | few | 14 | TGCGCCAGCAGCCAAGGAGCGGGGACCTACGAGCAGTACTTC | CASSQGAGTYEQYF
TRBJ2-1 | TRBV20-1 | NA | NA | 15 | TGCAGTGCTCTCACCGGGAAGAGCTCCTACAATGAGCAGTTCTTC | CSALTGKSSYNEQFF
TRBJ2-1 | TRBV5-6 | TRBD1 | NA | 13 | TGTGCCAGCAGCCTGGGACAGGGGGATGAGCAGTTCTTC | CASSLGQGDEQFF
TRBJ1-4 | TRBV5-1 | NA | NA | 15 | TGCGCCAGCAGCTTGAATTCCGGGGGCGGTGAAAAACTGTTTTTT | CASSLNSGGGEKLFF
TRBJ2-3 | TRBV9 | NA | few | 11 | TGTGCCAGCAGCCACGTTGATACGCAGTATTTT | CASSHVDTQYF
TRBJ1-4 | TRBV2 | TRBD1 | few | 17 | TGTGCCAGCAGTGAAGCCAAGGCCAGGGGGTGGGGTGAAAAACTGTTTTTT | CASSEAKARGWGEKLFF
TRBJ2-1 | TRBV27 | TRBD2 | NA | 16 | TGTGCCAGCAGTTTAACTAGCGGGGGGGTGGGCAATGAGCAGTTCTTC | CASSLTSGGVGNEQFF
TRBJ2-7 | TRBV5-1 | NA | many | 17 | TGCGCCAGCAGCCGAACCGCCGGACCTGTAAGCTCCTACGAGCAGTACTTC | CASSRTAGPVSSYEQYF
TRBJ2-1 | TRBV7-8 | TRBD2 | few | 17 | TGTGCCAGCAGCTTAACAATTAGCGGGAGACTCTACAATGAGCAGTTCTTC | CASSLTISGRLYNEQFF
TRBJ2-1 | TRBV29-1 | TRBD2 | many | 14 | TGCAGCGCCGAAATAGCGGGGGGTAACAATGAGCAGTTCTTC | CSAEIAGGNNEQFF
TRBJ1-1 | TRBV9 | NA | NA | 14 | TGTGCCAGCAGCCCTGACGGAAGCGGCACTGAAGCTTTCTTT | CASSPDGSGTEAFF
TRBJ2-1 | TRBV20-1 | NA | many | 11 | TGCAGTGCCACCAACGACAGTTATAGGTTCTTC | CSATNDSYRFF
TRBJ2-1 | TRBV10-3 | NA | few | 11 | TGTGCCATCAATGGGGGAAATGAGCAGTTCTTC | CAINGGNEQFF
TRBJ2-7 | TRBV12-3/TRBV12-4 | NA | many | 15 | TGTGCCAGCAGTACCCTCCAGGGCCTCTCCTACGAGCAGTACTTC | CASSTLQGLSYEQYF
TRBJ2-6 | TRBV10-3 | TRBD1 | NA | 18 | TGTGCCATCAGTGAAACGGGACAGGAAAACTCTGGGGCCAACGTCCTGACTTTC | CAISETGQENSGANVLTF
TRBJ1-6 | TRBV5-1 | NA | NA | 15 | TGCGCCAGCAGCTTGGGTGCAGGGAATAATTCACCCCTCCACTTT | CASSLGAGNNSPLHF
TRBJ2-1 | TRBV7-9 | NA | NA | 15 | TGTGCCAGCAGCTTACCCAGCGCGGTCTACAATGAGCAGTTCTTC | CASSLPSAVYNEQFF
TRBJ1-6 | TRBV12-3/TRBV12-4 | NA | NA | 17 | TGTGCCAGCAGTTTGGAGGTGTCGTTGTCCTATAATTCACCCCTCCACTTT | CASSLEVSLSYNSPLHF
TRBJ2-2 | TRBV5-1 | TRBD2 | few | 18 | TGCGCCAGCGGGCTCCCCAGAGCGGGAGGGGGAGAGCCCGGGGAGCTGTTTTTT | CASGLPRAGGGEPGELFF
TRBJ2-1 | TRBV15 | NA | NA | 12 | TGTGCCACCAGCAGAGCAGGGAATGAGCAGTTCTTC | CATSRAGNEQFF
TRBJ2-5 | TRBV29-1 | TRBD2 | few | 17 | TGCAGCGTTGACGGGACTAGCGGGGGGACCTATCAAGAGACCCAGTACTTC | CSVDGTSGGTYQETQYF
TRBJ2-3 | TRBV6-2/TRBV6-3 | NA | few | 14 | TGTGCCAGCAGCCCTTCTCCTAGCCAAGATACGCAGTATTTT | CASSPSPSQDTQYF
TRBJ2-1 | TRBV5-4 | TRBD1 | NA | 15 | TGTGCCAGCAGCCATTGGACAGGGGTGGAGGATGAGCAGTTCTTC | CASSHWTGVEDEQFF
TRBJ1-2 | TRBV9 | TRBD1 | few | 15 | TGTGCCAGCAGCGTAGCGACAGGGGGACCCCATGGCTACACCTTC | CASSVATGGPHGYTF
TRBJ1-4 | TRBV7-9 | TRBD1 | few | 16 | TGTGCCAGCCAAAACTACGATGACAGGGCCAATGAAAAACTGTTTTTT | CASQNYDDRANEKLFF
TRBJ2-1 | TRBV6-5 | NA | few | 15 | TGTGCCAGCAGTTTGGGGGGGCCTTTCTACAATGAGCAGTTCTTC | CASSLGGPFYNEQFF
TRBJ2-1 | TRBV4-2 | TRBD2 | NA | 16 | TGTGCCAGCAGCCAAGATCAGCGGGGGGCCTCAAATGAGCAGTTCTTC | CASSQDQRGASNEQFF
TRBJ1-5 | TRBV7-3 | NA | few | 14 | TGTGCCAGCAGCCAGCCTTATACTGATCAGCCCCAGCATTTT | CASSQPYTDQPQHF
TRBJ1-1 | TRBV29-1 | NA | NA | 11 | TGCAGCGTTCCCCAGAACACTGAAGCTTTCTTT | CSVPQNTEAFF
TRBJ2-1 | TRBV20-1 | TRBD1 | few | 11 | TGCAGTGCTAGACAGGGGGTTGAGCAGTTCTTC | CSARQGVEQFF
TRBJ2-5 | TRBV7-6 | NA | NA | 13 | TGTGCCAGCTCCTCCTCAGCGTGGGAGACCCAGTACTTC | CASSSSAWETQYF
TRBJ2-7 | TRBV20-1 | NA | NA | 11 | TGCAGTGCTAGATTACTACGCGAGCAGTACTTC | CSARLLREQYF
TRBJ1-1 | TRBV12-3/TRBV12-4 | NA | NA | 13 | TGTGCCAGCAGTATACAGGTGAACACTGAAGCTTTCTTT | CASSIQVNTEAFF
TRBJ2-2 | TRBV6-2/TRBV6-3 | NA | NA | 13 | TGTGCCAGCAGTTATCGCGGCACCGGGGAGCTGTTTTTT | CASSYRGTGELFF
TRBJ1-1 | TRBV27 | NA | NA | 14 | TGTGCCAGCAGACGGGCGGGGATGAACACTGAAGCTTTCTTT | CASRRAGMNTEAFF
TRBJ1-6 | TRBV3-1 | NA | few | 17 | TGTGCCAGCAGCCCTGGACGGATTCTGGGGGTTAATTCACCCCTCCACTTT | CASSPGRILGVNSPLHF
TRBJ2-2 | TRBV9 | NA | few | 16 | TGTGCCAGCAGCGTAGACCGGGACGGGAACACCGGGGAGCTGTTTTTT | CASSVDRDGNTGELFF
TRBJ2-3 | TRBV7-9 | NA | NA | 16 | TGTGCCAGCAGCCCCCGACGTTTGGTTGAAACAGATACGCAGTATTTT | CASSPRRLVETDTQYF